Presented here are 7 T cell receptor beta chains from one specimen sequenced in a study of cytomegalovirus exposure and HLA in healthy donors (dated by TCRdb to the late 2010s). The method behind the library was the immunoSEQ multiplex PCR assay. A mixture of 60 forward primers for TCR Vbeta segments and 13 reverse primers for TCR Jbeta segments was used in the multiplex PCR. TCRdb limited this immuneACCESS table to in-frame rearrangements with V and J called. A share of clones is missing; checked studies link under half to unresolved V genes, and the rest is unexplained. For this sample there are fewer than 120,000 clones; approximately 78% appear just once. The ten largest clones take up approximately 1.3% of the sample. Input material: PBMCs. The receptors originated from a woman aged 25 to 39 in good health and CMV-seronegative.

V usage is TRBV10-3 and J usage is TRBJ2-7, with a possible D match to TRBD1 (5 bases). Trimming left V 0 bases short and J 2 bases short, with 11 bases between. The CDR3 spans 15 residues. In germline, CDR1 is ENHRY, CDR2 SYGVKD. The CDR3 sequence is CAISESETEAYEQYF. CDR3 coding DNA: TGTGCCATCAGTGAGTCGGAGACAGAAGCCTACGAGCAGTACTTC.

This clone was seen a few times. The V gene is TRBV28, the J gene TRBJ2-7, with D maybe TRBD2 (6 bases). The germline CDR1 and CDR2 sequences are MDHEN and SYDVKM. This CDR3 has 22 amino acids. With 4 bases removed from V and 1 base from J, the gap between germline ends came to 35 bases. This CDR3 is CASSSFRGADSTTPWGSYEQYF. Here the CDR3 DNA reads TGTGCCAGCAGTTCCTTTCGCGGGGCGGATTCGACGACTCCATGGGGATCCTACGAGCAGTACTTC.

V and J are TRBV30 and TRBJ2-7; 8 nucleotides match TRBD2. There are 16 residues in the CDR3. From germline, CDR1 is GTSNPN and CDR2 SVGIG (reference sequence). The V gene end was trimmed by 1 base and the J gene end by 0 bases; junction bases not matched to a gene: 8. CDR3: CAWSALLAGSSYEQYF. CDR3 DNA: TGTGCCTGGAGTGCTTTGCTAGCGGGCAGCTCCTACGAGCAGTACTTC. The complete variable domain, with remaining parts taken from reference TRBV30 and TRBJ2-7, reads SQTIHQWPATLVQPVGSPLSLECTVEGTSNPNLYWYRQAAGRGLQLLFYSVGIGQISSEVPQNLSASRPQDRQFILSSKKLLLSDSGFYLCAWSALLAGSSYEQYFGPGTRLTVT.

The rearrangement joins TRBV25-1 to TRBJ2-3, with D unclear. The CDR3 runs 11 residues. Trimming shortened V by 10 bases and J by 9 bases, and 14 bases separated the two germline ends. Germline values: CDR1 MGHDK, CDR2 SYGVNS. CDR3 loop: CATSPGETQYF. CDR3 DNA: TGTGCCACCAGCCCGGGTGAGACGCAGTATTTT.

The V call is TRBV19, the J call TRBJ2-1; 9 nucleotides align to TRBD2. Trimming took 10 bases from V and 1 from J; bases not matched to a gene: 20. CDR3 length: 19 residues. Germline lookup yields CDR1 LNHDA and CDR2 SQIVND (reference sequence). CDR3 amino acids: CATKGGYASGEVSYNEQFF. The CDR3 DNA reads TGTGCCACCAAAGGGGGGTATGCTAGCGGGGAAGTTTCCTACAATGAGCAGTTCTTC.

This chain connects TRBV28 to TRBJ2-7, with a possible D match to TRBD1 (6 bases). CDR3 length: 15 amino acids. CDR1 MDHEN and CDR2 SYDVKM come from the germline V gene. V shed 5 bases and J shed 2 bases, with 16 bases lying between them. CDR3 region: CASSQAGTKTYEQYF. CDR3 in DNA: TGTGCCAGCAGTCAAGCCGGGACAAAAACCTACGAGCAGTACTTC. Together with reference TRBV28 and TRBJ2-7, the CDR3 gives the full variable domain: DVKVTQSSRYLVKRTGEKVFLECVQDMDHENMFWYRQDPGLGLRLIYFSYDVKMKEKGDIPEGYSVSREKKERFSLILESASTNQTSMYLCASSQAGTKTYEQYFGPGTRLTVT.

This clone was seen only a few times. CDR3 coding DNA: TGTGCCAGCAGCGGAGTCGACCCGGCGAGCTCCTACAATGAGCAGTTCTTC. This translates into CASSGVDPASSYNEQFF. This sequence joins TRBV5-6 and TRBJ2-1; D is uncertain. The CDR3 covers 17 residues. Trimming shortened V by 4 bases and J by 0 bases, and 17 bases separated the two germline ends. The V gene's germline CDR1 is SGHDT and CDR2 YYEEEE.